This record concerns one TCR beta chain sequence. This sample is part of a study of blood T cell repertoires in COVID-19. Across the study: The samples span acute and convalescent COVID-19 from the United States, Italy and Spain. PBMCs, B-cell-depleted T cells, or T cells provided the cDNA or gDNA that made up the material.

Original methodology: Estimates of nucleated cell counts were drawn from the amplification of reference gene primers. The protocol was immunoSEQ multiplex PCR, while the TCRdb copy is restricted to in-frame clones and leaves out a portion. V, J and clone size are those of that table, while D and trimming were read from the DNA. The profile covers around 120,000 clones, with more than 90% appearing a single time and under 4.5% taken by the ten largest. CDR3 size: 15 residues. V dropped 4 bases and J dropped 0; count of bases not matched to a gene: 5. Per the germline V gene, CDR1 is SGDLS and CDR2 is YYNGEE.

The TCR originated in a man aged 45-65 years with active COVID-19. The sample consisted of peripheral blood. The rearrangement joins TRBV9 to TRBJ2-3; 7 positions match TRBD2. CDR3 amino acids: CASSRDYRSTDTQYF. The CDR3 nucleotides are TGTGCCAGCAGCAGGGACTACCGAAGCACAGATACGCAGTATTTT.